Each of the 17 T cell receptor beta chains below was sequenced from the same sample in a study of lymphopenia after photon versus proton radiotherapy. Libraries were prepared by immunoSEQ multiplex PCR; TCRdb keeps only in-frame clonotypes and omits some of them. This table has approximately 71,000 clones, approximately 91% appearing once. Sequencing used peripheral blood, obtained from a patient treated with photon-based radiotherapy. The receptor source for this set is a woman aged 70 to 79 with pancreatic cancer.

The chain uses TRBV7-9 and TRBJ2-7; weak D call: TRBD1 (6 bases). CDR1 SEHNR and CDR2 FQNEAQ come from the germline V gene (reference sequence). CDR3 length: 14 residues. Trimming removed 6 bases from V and 6 bases from J, with 18 bases in between. CDR3 in amino acids: CASSSGVLKPEQYF. The CDR3 DNA reads as TGTGCCAGCAGTTCAGGGGTCCTTAAGCCCGAGCAGTACTTC.

The genes are TRBV5-1 and TRBJ1-1; D remains unclear. The CDR3 covers 15 residues. CDR1 is SGHRS, CDR2 YFSETQ, per germline. Trimming took 2 bases from V and 2 from J, leaving 13 bases between them. CDR3 sequence reads: CASSFTQSLNTEAFF. Written as DNA, the CDR3 is TGCGCCAGCAGCTTTACCCAGTCCTTAAACACTGAAGCTTTCTTT.

The J gene is TRBJ2-3, the V gene TRBV10-3; D is uncertain. Per the germline V gene, CDR1 is ENHRY and CDR2 is SYGVKD. The CDR3 has 13 amino acids. Between the trimmed V and J ends, which lost 4 bases and 0 bases, there was a span of 5 bases. In nucleotides, the CDR3 is TGTGCCATCAGTGTGACGAGCACAGATACGCAGTATTTT. Its translation is CAISVTSTDTQYF.

The chain has TRBV19 and TRBJ1-2; D is ambiguous. V lost 5 bases and J 5 bases, leaving 15 bases between the germline ends. This CDR3 has 14 amino acids. CDR1 and CDR2 from the germline V gene are LNHDA and SQIVND (reference sequence). CDR3 region: CASSVGSRKYGYTF. CDR3 sequence (DNA): TGTGCCAGTAGTGTCGGGTCGAGGAAATATGGCTACACCTTC.

CDR3 bases: TGTGCCAGCAGCCCTGGAGCCTCCGCAGAGACCCAGTACTTC. This sequence encodes CASSPGASAETQYF. J is TRBJ2-5 and V is TRBV27; D remains unclear. The CDR3 runs to 14 residues. Looked up from germline, CDR1 is MNHEY and CDR2 is SMNVEV (reference sequence). The ends were cut back, 6 bases at V and 4 bases at J, with 15 bases in the middle.

The chain uses TRBV11-2 and TRBJ2-7, with TRBD2 matching over 11 bases. The J segment lost 5 bases and the V segment lost 5 bases, leaving 8 bases of the junction unmatched. The germline V gene encodes CDR1 SGHAT and CDR2 FQNNGV. CDR3 size: 15 residues. The CDR3 DNA sequence: TGTGCCAGCAGCGCTGGACTAGCGGGTACGCACGAGCAGTACTTC. Translation: CASSAGLAGTHEQYF.

This chain links TRBV28 with TRBJ2-3; D call uncertain. V lost 3 bases and J 2 bases, leaving 18 bases between the germline ends. The length of the CDR3 is 17 residues. Germline V gene data show CDR1 as MDHEN and CDR2 as SYDVKM. The CDR3 sequence: CASSFSGRIQPTDTQYF. As DNA, the CDR3 is TGTGCCAGCAGTTTCTCAGGCAGAATCCAACCCACAGATACGCAGTATTTT.

The chain uses TRBV2 and TRBJ2-3; 8 bases are shared with TRBD1. Germline V gene data show CDR1 as SNHLY and CDR2 as FYNNEI. The trim removed 8 bases at V and 0 bases at J, leaving 1 base unmatched. CDR3 length: 13 residues. CDR3 region: CASRDRSTDTQYF. CDR3 coding DNA: TGTGCCAGCCGGGACAGGAGCACAGATACGCAGTATTTT.

This clone was seen only once. V and J are TRBV25-1 and TRBJ1-3; a weak D match, TRBD1 (5 bases). This CDR3 is built from 17 residues. CDR1 and CDR2 from the germline V gene are MGHDK and SYGVNS. Trimming cost V 1 base and J 8 bases, with 21 bases left between them. CDR3: CASSESGIRGGPDTIYF. CDR3 bases: TGTGCCAGCAGTGAATCGGGGATTAGGGGCGGCCCGGACACCATATATTTT.

This chain connects TRBV28 to TRBJ2-1; TRBD2 aligns across 9 bases. CDR3 length equals 19 residues. CDR1 and CDR2 from the germline V gene are MDHEN and SYDVKM. J was trimmed by 0 bases and V by 5 bases; bases with no gene match: 14. CDR3 in DNA: TGTGCCAGCAGTCTCCTGAACCTGAGTAGCGGGAGCTCCTACAATGAGCAGTTCTTC. Translated: CASSLLNLSSGSSYNEQFF. Full variable domain (rest looked up from reference TRBV28 and TRBJ2-1): DVKVTQSSRYLVKRTGEKVFLECVQDMDHENMFWYRQDPGLGLRLIYFSYDVKMKEKGDIPEGYSVSREKKERFSLILESASTNQTSMYLCASSLLNLSSGSSYNEQFFGPGTRLTVL.

V is TRBV11-3 and J is TRBJ2-1, with D hard to call. Per germline, CDR1 SGHNT and CDR2 YENEEA. This CDR3 contains 15 residues. With 1 base removed from V and 0 bases from J, the gap between germline ends came to 7 bases. The CDR3 sequence: CASSLAPSSYNEQFF. In DNA, the CDR3 is TGTGCCAGCAGCTTAGCTCCGAGCTCCTACAATGAGCAGTTCTTC. Together with reference TRBV11-3 and TRBJ2-1, the CDR3 gives the full variable domain: EAGVVQSPRYKIIEKKQPVAFWCNPISGHNTLYWYLQNLGQGPELLIRYENEEAVDDSQLPKDRFSAERLKGVDSTLKIQPAELGDSAVYLCASSLAPSSYNEQFFGPGTRLTVL.

The rearrangement links TRBV28 to TRBJ1-5, with a tentative D call TRBD1 (5 bases). In germline, CDR1 is MDHEN, CDR2 SYDVKM. V dropped 5 bases and J dropped 0 bases, with 20 bases sitting between them. This CDR3 is 18 amino acids long. CDR3 amino acids: CASSAHPRDVYSNQPQHF. The CDR3 DNA sequence: TGTGCCAGCAGTGCCCACCCCCGGGACGTCTATAGCAATCAGCCCCAGCATTTT.

This chain joins TRBV19 and TRBJ1-4, with a weak D call TRBD1 (6 bases). Trimming cost V 3 bases and J 3 bases, with 11 bases left between them. Germline values: CDR1 LNHDA, CDR2 SQIVND (reference sequence). This CDR3 contains 15 residues. The CDR3 nucleotides read TGTGCCAGTAGTATGGGGACATCCGCTAATGAAAAACTGTTTTTT. Its translation: CASSMGTSANEKLFF.

The genes are TRBV28 and TRBJ2-3; 10 bases align to TRBD2. The CDR3 covers 16 residues. Per germline, CDR1 MDHEN and CDR2 SYDVKM. V shed 2 bases and J 5 bases; nucleotides not matched to a gene: 7. The CDR3 reads CASSLTAGGPVDTQYF. The DNA of the CDR3 is TGTGCCAGCAGTTTAACAGCGGGAGGGCCGGTAGATACGCAGTATTTT. The full variable domain, rest sourced from reference TRBV28 and TRBJ2-3, is DVKVTQSSRYLVKRTGEKVFLECVQDMDHENMFWYRQDPGLGLRLIYFSYDVKMKEKGDIPEGYSVSREKKERFSLILESASTNQTSMYLCASSLTAGGPVDTQYFGPGTRLTVL.

The chain is built from TRBV28 and TRBJ2-7, with TRBD1 identical over 8 bases. This CDR3 contains 14 residues. With 7 bases clipped from V and 2 bases from J, the junction kept 7 bases outside the gene matches. Germline V CDR1 and CDR2: MDHEN, SYDVKM. CDR3: CASTGGQAPYEQYF. Written as DNA, the CDR3 is TGTGCCAGCACAGGGGGACAGGCTCCCTACGAGCAGTACTTC.

This clone has only one observation. This sequence joins TRBV29-1 and TRBJ2-3; D tentatively reads TRBD1 or TRBD2 (5 bases each). The length of the CDR3 is 13 residues. The V and J ends lost 2 bases and 4 bases respectively, with 10 bases between them. Germline CDR1 is SQVTM and CDR2 is ANQGSEA. In DNA, the CDR3 is TGCAGCGTTGAACGGGACGGACCAGATACGCAGTATTTT. It translates to CSVERDGPDTQYF.

For the CDR3, the DNA is TGTGCCAGCACCCCGGGGGGGATTAATGAGCAGTTCTTC. It is translated as CASTPGGINEQFF. The V and J genes are TRBV6-6 and TRBJ2-1; TRBD2 aligns across 8 bases. Germline V gives CDR1 MNHNY, CDR2 SVGAGI (reference sequence). V trimming: 7 bases; J trimming: 7 bases; junction bases outside the gene matches: 6. This CDR3 has 13 amino acids.